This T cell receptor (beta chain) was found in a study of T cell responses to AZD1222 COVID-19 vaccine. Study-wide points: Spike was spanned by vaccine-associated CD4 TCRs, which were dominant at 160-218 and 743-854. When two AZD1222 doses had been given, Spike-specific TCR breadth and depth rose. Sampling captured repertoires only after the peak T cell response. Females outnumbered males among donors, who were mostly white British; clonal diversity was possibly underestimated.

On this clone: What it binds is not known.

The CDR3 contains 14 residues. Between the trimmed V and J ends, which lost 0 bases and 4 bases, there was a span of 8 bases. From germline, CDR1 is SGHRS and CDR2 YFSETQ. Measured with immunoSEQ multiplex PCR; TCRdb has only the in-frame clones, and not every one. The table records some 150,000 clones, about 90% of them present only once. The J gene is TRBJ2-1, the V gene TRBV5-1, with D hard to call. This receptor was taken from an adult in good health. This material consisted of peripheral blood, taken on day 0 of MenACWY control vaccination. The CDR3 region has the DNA TGCGCCAGCAGCTTGGCCACGGTTTACAATGAGCAGTTCTTC. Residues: CASSLATVYNEQFF.